These 29 T cell receptor beta chains came from one sample sequenced in a study of T cells in narcolepsy. Here immunoSEQ multiplex PCR was the method, and the copy in TCRdb shows in-frame clones only, minus some. The sample consists of about 34,000 clones, roughly 73% of them appearing once. Sequencing used CD45RA- memory CD4+ T cells from PBMCs. The receptors were gathered from a human donor with narcolepsy.

The gene calls are TRBV19 and TRBJ1-6; the D gene is possibly TRBD1 (6 bases). CDR1 LNHDA and CDR2 SQIVND come from the germline V gene (reference sequence). The CDR3 is 17 residues long. Between the trimmed V and J ends, which lost 3 bases and 7 bases, there was a span of 19 bases. The CDR3 is CASSITPLGQKNSPLHF. The DNA of the CDR3 is TGTGCCAGTAGTATTACGCCCCTCGGACAGAAAAATTCACCCCTCCACTTT.

The rearrangement links TRBV12-5 to TRBJ2-4; weak D call: TRBD1 (6 bases). Trimming shortened V by 7 bases and J by 3 bases, and 13 bases separated the two germline ends. Germline V gene data show CDR1 as LGHNT and CDR2 as FRNRAP. This CDR3 has 14 amino acids. The DNA of the CDR3 is TGTGCTAGTGCCAGGGACACATACAAAAACATTCAGTACTTC. Translating it yields CASARDTYKNIQYF.

The genes are TRBV7-6 and TRBJ2-5; 9 bases are shared with TRBD2. Looked up from germline, CDR1 is SGHVS and CDR2 is FNYEAQ. Trimming cost V 1 base and J 4 bases; bases outside gene matches: 7. The CDR3 totals 16 residues. The CDR3: CASSLGASGVGETQYF. The CDR3, as DNA: TGTGCCAGCAGCTTAGGCGCTAGCGGGGTCGGAGAGACCCAGTACTTC.

V and J are TRBV19 and TRBJ1-1, with no clear D. There are 16 residues in the CDR3. The ends were cut back, 1 base at V and 8 bases at J, with 20 bases in the middle. Germline CDR1 LNHDA, CDR2 SQIVND (reference sequence). Here the CDR3 DNA reads TGTGCCAGTAGTATAGTATTTGACACGCGGCCGCTAGAAGCTTTCTTT. It is translated as CASSIVFDTRPLEAFF.

For the CDR3, the DNA is TGTGCCAGCAGCTTAGAAGGTGTCAGGTCCTATCAGCCCCAGCATTTT. This codes for CASSLEGVRSYQPQHF. This rearrangement joins TRBV7-9 to TRBJ1-5; D is undetermined. In germline, CDR1 is SEHNR, CDR2 FQNEAQ (reference sequence). The V end lost 1 base, the J end lost 5 bases, and 15 bases lay between the germline ends. The CDR3 consists of 16 residues.

A remark on this clone: This sample includes further DNA sequences coding for the same CDR3. The chain has TRBV6-6 and TRBJ2-3; D is uncertain. Trimming removed 5 bases from V and 3 bases from J, with 6 bases in between. This CDR3 comprises 12 residues. Germline lookup yields CDR1 MNHNY and CDR2 SVGAGI (reference sequence). The CDR3 DNA is TGTGCCAGCAGTGGAAGGACAGATACGCAGTATTTT. Its protein is CASSGRTDTQYF.

The table lists this clone with a few counts. This chain links TRBV14 with TRBJ2-7; a possible D gene is TRBD1 (6 bases). This CDR3 comprises 13 residues. Germline CDR1 is SGHDN and CDR2 is FVKESK. V gave up 5 bases and J gave up 6 bases, with 14 bases separating them. The CDR3 DNA reads TGTGCCAGCAGCACTCACCAGGGGAGCGAGCAGTACTTC. This sequence encodes CASSTHQGSEQYF.

The rearrangement links TRBV5-1 to TRBJ2-1; 9 bases align to TRBD1. The CDR3 extends over 15 amino acids. Germline CDR1 reads SGHRS; CDR2 reads YFSETQ. Trimming cost V 4 bases and J 7 bases; bases outside gene matches: 9. CDR3 sequence reads: CASSPWGQGTNEQFF. The DNA for the CDR3 is TGCGCCAGCAGCCCCTGGGGACAGGGAACTAATGAGCAGTTCTTC.

V usage is TRBV7-6 and J usage is TRBJ1-4; possibly TRBD1 for D (5 bases). Trimming took 1 base from V and 7 from J, leaving 13 bases between them. The CDR3 consists of 15 residues. Germline-derived CDR1 and CDR2 are SGHVS and FNYEAQ. For the CDR3, the DNA is TGTGCCAGCAGCTTAGGAAGGCAGGGCGGTGAAAAACTGTTTTTT. This gives the protein CASSLGRQGGEKLFF.

This chain links TRBV5-1 with TRBJ2-7; TRBD1 agrees at 8 bases. This CDR3 has 14 amino acids. Germline V gene lookup returns CDR1 SGHRS and CDR2 YFSETQ. Unmatched junction bases numbered 13, after V lost 9 bases and J lost 5 bases. The CDR3 region is CATSAGGVKDEQYF. CDR3 coding DNA: TGCGCCACCTCGGCAGGGGGCGTAAAGGACGAGCAGTACTTC.

The genes are TRBV27 and TRBJ2-2; weak D call: TRBD1 (6 bases). Trimming cost V 6 bases and J 6 bases, with 11 bases left between them. Germline assignment: CDR1 MNHEY and CDR2 SMNVEV (reference sequence). The CDR3 extends over 13 amino acids. This chain's CDR3 is CASRKQGPGELFF. For the CDR3, the DNA is TGTGCCAGCAGGAAACAGGGCCCCGGGGAGCTGTTTTTT.

This clone occurred a few times. The chain is built from TRBV6-1 and TRBJ2-7, with 9 bases fitting TRBD2. The V and J ends lost 0 bases and 3 bases, in that order; junction bases with no gene match: 3. The CDR3 length is 15 residues. Germline V gene lookup returns CDR1 MNHNS and CDR2 SASEGT. DNA of the CDR3: TGTGCCAGCAGTGAAGCGGTAGCGGGAGTCTACGAGCAGTACTTC. It specifies CASSEAVAGVYEQYF.

In DNA form, the CDR3 reads TGCAGCGTTGATTCAGCTAATGAGCAGTTCTTC. Translation gives CSVDSANEQFF. The genes are TRBV29-1 and TRBJ2-1; no clear D. The CDR3 extends over 11 amino acids. The V and J ends lost 3 bases and 7 bases respectively, with 7 bases between them. Germline V gene data show CDR1 as SQVTM and CDR2 as ANQGSEA.

The chain joins TRBV2 to TRBJ2-1; D is ambiguous. With 1 base removed from V and 1 base from J, the gap between germline ends came to 2 bases. Germline CDR1 reads SNHLY; CDR2 reads FYNNEI. The CDR3 extends over 13 amino acids. Written as DNA, the CDR3 is TGTGCCAGCAGTGAAGTTTCCTACAATGAGCAGTTCTTC. This gives the protein CASSEVSYNEQFF.

This chain joins TRBV11-2 and TRBJ2-5; D is tentatively TRBD1 or TRBD2 (5 bases each). With 2 bases removed from V and 12 bases from J, the gap between germline ends came to 25 bases. Germline CDR1 SGHAT, CDR2 FQNNGV. The CDR3 runs 16 residues. Here the CDR3 DNA reads TGTGCCAGCAGCTTATTTGCAGGGAGCGCGGCCTCCGCCGAGTACTTC. It yields the protein CASSLFAGSAASAEYF.

The chain employs TRBV4-2 and TRBJ2-5, with 13 bases that match TRBD2. The CDR3 has 17 residues. The germline CDR1 and CDR2 sequences are LGHNA and YNFKEQ. V lost 1 base to trimming and J lost 2 bases; unmatched junction nucleotides: 4. The CDR3 loop reads CASSQGTGLAGQETQYF. The CDR3 DNA reads TGTGCCAGCAGCCAAGGAACGGGACTAGCGGGACAAGAGACCCAGTACTTC.

V is TRBV19 and J is TRBJ1-6; no reliable D call. This CDR3 spans 13 amino acids. Germline V gene data show CDR1 as LNHDA and CDR2 as SQIVND (reference sequence). V gave up 5 bases and J gave up 8 bases, with 10 bases separating them. The CDR3 here is CASSLGRDSPLHF. The CDR3 DNA is TGTGCCAGTAGTCTCGGACGGGATTCACCCCTCCACTTT.

This chain uses TRBV10-3 with TRBJ2-2, with 9 bases aligning to TRBD1. With 3 bases clipped from V and 4 bases from J, the junction kept 9 bases outside the gene matches. CDR3 length: 17 residues. The germline gives CDR1 ENHRY, CDR2 SYGVKD. CDR3 in DNA: TGTGCCATCAGTGAAAAATGGGGACAGGGAGGCACCGGGGAGCTGTTTTTT. Amino acid sequence: CAISEKWGQGGTGELFF.

This clone was recorded once. In DNA form, the CDR3 reads TGTGCCAGCAGCTTGCGAAGAGATCGACATGGCTACACCTTC. It codes for CASSLRRDRHGYTF. The rearrangement uses TRBV5-5 and TRBJ1-2; D is uncertain. V was shortened by 1 base and J by 6 bases, with 13 bases between the two germline ends. Germline V gives CDR1 SGHKS, CDR2 YYEKEE (reference sequence). CDR3 length: 14 amino acids. Together with reference TRBV5-5 and TRBJ1-2, the CDR3 gives the full variable domain: DAGVTQSPTHLIKTRGQQVTLRCSPISGHKSVSWYQQVLGQGPQFIFQYYEKEERGRGNFPDRFSARQFPNYSSELNVNALLLGDSALYLCASSLRRDRHGYTFGSGTRLTVV.

V is TRBV25-1 and J is TRBJ2-2; D gene unclear. This CDR3 contains 13 residues. The germline V gene has CDR1 MGHDK and CDR2 SYGVNS. V was pared by 4 bases and J by 4 bases, with 7 bases between. CDR3 residues: CASSGRTTGELFF. In nucleotides, the CDR3 is TGTGCCAGCAGTGGCCGGACCACCGGGGAGCTGTTTTTT.

The V and J genes are TRBV5-6 and TRBJ2-3, with 7 bases that match TRBD2. V trimming: 2 bases; J trimming: 1 base; junction bases outside the gene matches: 4. CDR1 and CDR2 from the germline V gene are SGHDT and YYEEEE. The CDR3 covers 15 residues. In DNA, the CDR3 is TGTGCCAGCAGCTTATTGGCGGGAGGCACAGATACGCAGTATTTT. Its translation: CASSLLAGGTDTQYF.

This clone was counted a few times. The CDR3 is CAWSNMNTEAFF. The CDR3 region has the DNA TGTGCCTGGAGTAACATGAACACTGAAGCTTTCTTT. This chain connects TRBV30 to TRBJ1-1, with D unresolved. V lost 2 bases to trimming and J lost 0 bases, with 4 bases between them. This CDR3 contains 12 residues. Germline lookup yields CDR1 GTSNPN and CDR2 SVGIG (reference sequence).

The rearrangement links TRBV2 to TRBJ2-7; D unresolved. CDR1 and CDR2 (germline): SNHLY, FYNNEI. The CDR3 contains 14 residues. Trimming removed 1 base at V and 6 bases at J, with 13 bases between. This CDR3 is CASSEVVTLGEQYF. The CDR3 DNA reads as TGTGCCAGCAGTGAAGTGGTGACACTTGGCGAGCAGTACTTC.

The V call is TRBV19, the J call TRBJ1-1; 7 bases are shared with TRBD1. The CDR3 length is 14 residues. With 5 bases clipped from V and 7 bases from J, the junction kept 10 bases outside the gene matches. In germline, CDR1 is LNHDA, CDR2 SQIVND (reference sequence). This CDR3 reads CASSVDRWDNEAFF. CDR3 DNA sequence: TGTGCCAGTAGTGTGGACAGGTGGGACAATGAAGCTTTCTTT.

The V and J genes are TRBV10-3 and TRBJ2-5; possible D gene TRBD1, 5 bases. The germline V gene has CDR1 ENHRY and CDR2 SYGVKD. The ends were cut back, 3 bases at V and 4 bases at J, with 12 bases in the middle. This CDR3 comprises 14 residues. The chain's CDR3 is CAISDLGVGETQYF. The DNA for the CDR3 is TGTGCCATCAGTGATTTAGGGGTAGGAGAGACCCAGTACTTC.

This chain connects TRBV29-1 to TRBJ2-7, with 10 nucleotides matching TRBD1. The CDR3 runs to 13 residues. Per germline, CDR1 SQVTM and CDR2 ANQGSEA. V lost 6 bases, J lost 2 bases, and 4 bases stayed unmatched. The DNA of the CDR3 is TGCAGCGTCCCCGGACAGGGGGCCTACGAGCAGTACTTC. Protein: CSVPGQGAYEQYF.

The J gene is TRBJ1-1, the V gene TRBV9; 7 bases are shared with TRBD1. With 4 bases clipped from V and 6 bases from J, the junction kept 9 bases outside the gene matches. The CDR3 runs 14 residues. Germline V lookup: CDR1 SGDLS, CDR2 YYNGEE. The CDR3 protein is CASSSQDRLAEAFF. The CDR3 DNA follows: TGTGCCAGCAGCTCTCAGGACAGGTTGGCTGAAGCTTTCTTT.

The V gene is TRBV2, the J gene TRBJ2-3; no reliable D call. CDR1 is SNHLY, CDR2 FYNNEI, per germline. The CDR3 runs 12 residues. The V gene lost 8 bases and the J gene lost 3 bases, with 9 bases spanning the gap. The CDR3 here is CASSIETDTQYF. The CDR3 DNA is TGTGCCAGCTCTATCGAGACAGATACGCAGTATTTT.

This clone has just a few counts. The CDR3 bases are TGTGCCAGCAGCAGGGAAAGGAGTGTCGAAGCTTTCTTT. Translation gives CASSRERSVEAFF. V usage is TRBV21-1 and J usage is TRBJ1-1. TRBV21-1 counts as a pseudogene. The CDR3 has 13 residues.